This T cell receptor (beta chain) stems from a study of T-cell reconstitution after alpha-beta-depleted transplantation in children (dated by TCRdb to about 2016). With respect to the entire study: T-cell immune reconstitution after TCRalphabeta/CD19-depleted allogeneic hematopoietic cell transplantation in children was quantitatively tracked in the study by means of TCR repertoire profiling.

CDR1 is given as SGHRS and CDR2 as YFSETQ, both from the germline V gene. The CDR3 numbers 14 residues from cysteine through phenylalanine. Of all the DNA, just the CDR3 is kept, 42 bases in frame from base 1. Between the V and J ends, shortened by 0 bases and 0 bases respectively, the junction contains 3 bases. Library preparation employed PCR. Reads for this sample came from an Illumina HiSeq 2500. TCR libraries were prepared with molecular barcoding, using unique molecular identifiers to normalize TCRbeta repertoire quantification. TCRdb reworked the public reads: Q25 trimming with fastp, MiXCR clone assembly, productive beta chains retained. A single entry per CDR3 protein holds the most common genes and DNA from its merged rows. A total of a few hundred thousand distinct CDR3 sequences appear in this sample, around 13% of them only once. 4.5% to 6% of the sample is taken by the ten largest. At least ten counts were recorded for this clonotype. Its antigen specificity is not known. The sample holds no much larger clone one base away, and base qualities are not on file.

The sequence was collected from a human donor who donated a stem cell graft to a child with combined immunodeficiency. The rearranged segments are TRBV5-1 and TRBJ2-2, with no confident D gene call. Material: PBMCs from the stem cell graft donor, obtained from the stem cell graft. The CDR3 is CASSLDTNTGELFF. The DNA sequence is TGCGCCAGCAGCTTGGACACGAACACCGGGGAGCTGTTTTTT. Full variable domain (CDR3 extended with the reference TRBV5-1 and TRBJ2-2 proteins): KAGVTQTPRYLIKTRGQQVTLSCSPISGHRSVSWYQQTPGQGLQFLFEYFSETQRNKGNFPGRFSGRQFSNSRSEMNVSTLELGDSALYLCASSLDTNTGELFFGEGSRLTVL.